The 20 T cell receptor beta chains presented below share a single source sample, sequenced in a study of T cell repertoires in cytomegalovirus infection. MiXCR, run by TCRdb on the reads, gives a single entry per CDR3 protein. The sample gives under 350,000 distinct CDR3 sequences, around 10% of which show up once; around 2.4% is in the top ten. Sequencing was carried out using PBMCs. These receptors all come from a human donor in good health (CMV status not recorded). Some clones in this sample may be carry-over from other donors' samples.

The sample holds many counts of this clonotype. This chain's CDR3 is CASSLWRGQEAFF. DNA of the CDR3: TGTGCCAGCAGCTTATGGCGGGGGCAGGAAGCTTTCTTT. V gene TRBV7-2 combines with J gene TRBJ1-1; D is perhaps TRBD1 (6 bases). Looked up from germline, CDR1 is SGHTA and CDR2 is FQGNSA. V lost 2 bases and J lost 8, with 12 bases in between. The CDR3 is 13 amino acids.

Regarding this clonotype: The CDR3 end shows no conserved phenylalanine or tryptophan, and so a read error is likely. The chain uses TRBV7-9 and TRBJ2-5; D not resolved. Germline CDR1 reads SEHNR; CDR2 reads FQNEAQ (reference sequence). There are 12 residues in the CDR3. CDR3 sequence: CAGSLWLETQYL. In nucleotides, the CDR3 is TGTGCCGGCAGCTTATGGTTGGAGACCCAGTACCTC.

This clonotype was counted many times. J is TRBJ2-6 and V is TRBV6-2 or TRBV6-3; D perhaps matches TRBD2 (5 bases). This CDR3 contains 15 residues. From germline, CDR1 is MNHEY and CDR2 SVGEGT. Trimming pared 7 bases from V and 4 bases from J, leaving 14 bases between. The CDR3 DNA sequence: TGTGCCAGCAAAAGTGGAGGATCCGGGGCCAACGTCCTGACTTTC. This codes for CASKSGGSGANVLTF.

This clonotype has ten or more counts. The rearrangement joins TRBV10-3 to TRBJ1-1; 7 nucleotides line up with TRBD1. V gave up 4 bases and J gave up 1 base; unmatched junction bases: 0. From germline, CDR1 is ENHRY and CDR2 SYGVKD. The CDR3 spans 13 residues. The CDR3 bases are TGTGCCATCAGTGGACAGGGGAACACTGAAGCTTTCTTT. As protein: CAISGQGNTEAFF.

This clonotype was recorded at least ten times. The chain employs TRBV28 and TRBJ2-5; D gene unclear. V was trimmed by 6 bases and J by 10 bases, leaving 9 bases between them. Germline V gene lookup returns CDR1 MDHEN and CDR2 SYDVKM. The CDR3 has 10 amino acids. The CDR3 here is CASSHIGQYF. The CDR3, as DNA: TGTGCCAGCAGCCACATCGGCCAGTACTTC. The entire variable domain, with the rest obtained from reference TRBV28 and TRBJ2-5, is as follows: DVKVTQSSRYLVKRTGEKVFLECVQDMDHENMFWYRQDPGLGLRLIYFSYDVKMKEKGDIPEGYSVSREKKERFSLILESASTNQTSMYLCASSHIGQYFGPGTRLLVL.

This clonotype was seen many times. The germline gene is not matched at one end of the junction; a read error may be the cause. The chain links TRBV7-8 to TRBJ1-1, with unresolved D. Germline values: CDR1 SGHVS, CDR2 FQNEAQ. The CDR3 spans 17 residues. The CDR3 sequence: CASSLVERRRINSEAFF. In nucleotides, the CDR3 is TGTGCCAGCAGCTTAGTCGAGAGGCGGCGTATTAACAGTGAAGCTTTCTTT.

This rearrangement joins TRBV20-1 to TRBJ2-1; 12 bases map to TRBD2. J lost 6 bases, V lost 6 bases, and 6 bases had no gene match. The CDR3 loop spans 14 amino acids. CDR1 DFQATT and CDR2 SNEGSKA come from the germline V gene (reference sequence). The CDR3 coding sequence is TGCAGTGCACGAACTAGCGGGGGGAGCAATGAGCAGTTCTTC. Its protein product is CSARTSGGSNEQFF.

This chain uses TRBV20-1 with TRBJ1-2, with 8 bases lining up with TRBD1. After removal of 0 bases from V and 8 bases from J, the junction contained 5 bases not matched to a gene. The germline gives CDR1 DFQATT, CDR2 SNEGSKA (reference sequence). This CDR3 region has 13 residues. The CDR3 reads CSARDQGAEGYTF. The CDR3 DNA reads as TGCAGTGCTAGAGATCAGGGGGCGGAGGGCTACACCTTC.

This clonotype was counted ten times or more. The V and J genes are TRBV20-1 and TRBJ1-1; D gene ambiguous. This CDR3 region has 15 residues. Trimming removed 6 bases at V and 5 bases at J, with 22 bases between. From germline, CDR1 is DFQATT and CDR2 SNEGSKA (reference sequence). As DNA, the CDR3 is TGCAGTGCCATCGGCACGGAACAAGCGCGAACTGAAGCTTTCTTT. Protein: CSAIGTEQARTEAFF.

This clonotype was counted ten times or more. V usage is TRBV6-2 or TRBV6-3 and J usage is TRBJ2-6, with a weak D call TRBD1 (6 bases). V was pared by 2 bases and J by 4 bases, with 12 bases between. Looked up from germline, CDR1 is MNHEY and CDR2 is SVGEGT. The CDR3 is made up of 16 amino acids. In DNA form, the CDR3 reads TGTGCCAGCAGTTACGGAGCAGGGACAGGGGCCAACGTCCTGACTTTC. Translation: CASSYGAGTGANVLTF.

The chain has TRBV10-3 and TRBJ1-4; D uncertain. Trimming stripped 0 bases from V and 7 bases from J, with 3 bases between. Germline V gene sequence: CDR1 ENHRY, CDR2 SYGVKD. This CDR3 is 12 amino acids long. CDR3 protein: CAISESVEKLFF. The CDR3 coding sequence is TGTGCCATCAGTGAGTCGGTTGAAAAACTGTTTTTT.

There are many counts of this clonotype. V gene TRBV12-3 or TRBV12-4 combines with J gene TRBJ1-1; D is perhaps TRBD1 (5 bases). V was trimmed by 5 bases and J by 0 bases, leaving 13 bases between them. The CDR3 extends over 15 amino acids. In DNA form, the CDR3 reads TGTGCCAGCAGTCGGGACGGGTTTTTGAACACTGAAGCTTTCTTT. It codes for CASSRDGFLNTEAFF.

This clonotype was picked up many times. The chain uses TRBV6-5 and TRBJ1-2; D unclear. The CDR3 is 16 amino acids. Looked up from germline, CDR1 is MNHEY and CDR2 is SVGAGI. Trimming pared 0 bases from V and 4 bases from J, leaving 15 bases between. The chain's CDR3 is CASSYSRGDGPYGYTF. The CDR3 DNA is TGTGCCAGCAGTTACTCCCGAGGCGACGGACCCTATGGCTACACCTTC.

This clonotype was seen more than once but under ten times. The rearrangement links TRBV29-1 to TRBJ2-3, with D unresolved. CDR1 and CDR2 (germline): SQVTM, ANQGSEA. V lost 1 base and J 0 bases, leaving 8 bases between the germline ends. The CDR3 runs 14 residues. In DNA, the CDR3 is TGCAGCGTTGAAGTCCAACAGAGCACAGATACGCAGTATTTT. Its protein is CSVEVQQSTDTQYF.

This clonotype was seen at least ten times. This chain uses TRBV6-2 or TRBV6-3 with TRBJ1-4; D gene unclear. CDR1 and CDR2 from the germline V gene are MNHEY and SVGEGT. Trimming took 0 bases from V and 3 from J, leaving 8 bases between them. The CDR3 loop spans 15 amino acids. The CDR3 reads CASSYSGVANEKLFF. The CDR3 DNA reads as TGTGCCAGCAGTTACTCGGGAGTCGCTAATGAAAAACTGTTTTTT.

This clonotype was seen many times. The chain uses TRBV7-2 and TRBJ1-6; D ambiguous. CDR1 and CDR2 (germline): SGHTA, FQGNSA. Trimming shortened V by 4 bases and J by 6 bases, and 7 bases separated the two germline ends. The CDR3 runs 13 residues. The CDR3 is CASSSDANSPLHF. The CDR3 coding sequence is TGTGCCAGCAGCTCCGACGCTAATTCACCCCTCCACTTT.

This clonotype has only a few counts. The chain employs TRBV18 and TRBJ2-4; D may be TRBD1 (5 bases). Germline lookup yields CDR1 KGHSH and CDR2 LQKENI. CDR3 size: 12 residues. V was clipped by 6 bases and J by 11 bases, with 14 bases between them. The CDR3 loop is CASSPKGQVQYF. As DNA, the CDR3 is TGTGCCAGCTCCCCCAAGGGGCAGGTTCAGTACTTC. The full variable domain, with the rest looked up from reference TRBV18 and TRBJ2-4, is NAGVMQNPRHLVRRRGQEARLRCSPMKGHSHVYWYRQLPEEGLKFMVYLQKENIIDESGMPKERFSAEFPKEGPSILRIQQVVRGDSAAYFCASSPKGQVQYFGAGTRLSVL.

This clonotype was seen ten or more times. This rearrangement joins TRBV20-1 to TRBJ2-1; tentatively, D is TRBD1 or TRBD2 (5 bases each). The germline V gene has CDR1 DFQATT and CDR2 SNEGSKA (reference sequence). CDR3 length: 15 amino acids. V was pared by 0 bases and J by 6 bases, with 15 bases between. The CDR3 DNA is TGCAGTGCTAGAGATTTCGCCGGGGACCGCAATGAGCAGTTCTTC. Translating it yields CSARDFAGDRNEQFF.

This clonotype was recorded a few times. CDR3 region: CASSQKQGHQFF. CDR3 DNA: TGTGCCAGCAGCCAGAAACAGGGGCACCAGTTCTTC. The chain combines TRBV3-1 with TRBJ2-1; 7 positions match TRBD1. Per the germline V gene, CDR1 is LGHDT and CDR2 is YNNKEL (reference sequence). After removal of 3 bases from V and 13 bases from J, the junction contained 6 bases not matched to a gene. The CDR3 loop spans 12 amino acids.

The chain has TRBV3-1 and TRBJ1-1; D possibly corresponds to TRBD1 (6 bases). The CDR3 spans 17 residues. CDR1 and CDR2 (germline): LGHDT, YNNKEL (reference sequence). V was clipped by 3 bases and J by 3 bases, with 20 bases between them. The CDR3 sequence: CASSHLMGGKGDTEAFF. The CDR3 DNA is TGTGCCAGCAGCCACCTGATGGGGGGCAAGGGGGACACTGAAGCTTTCTTT.